This T cell receptor (beta chain) was profiled in a study of shared clonotypes between healthy human individuals. The CDR3 covers 15 residues. The germline V and J ends were trimmed by 1 base and 0 bases, with 9 bases remaining between them. Germline V lookup: CDR1 MDHEN, CDR2 SYDVKM. CD45RO-negative CD8 cells positively selected for CCR7 made up the naive population, which excluded terminally differentiated effector memory CD45RA+ cells. TCRdb's table, derived via immunoSEQ multiplex PCR, lists solely in-frame clones and lacks some. The data show 1.5 million to 2.5 million clones, over 85% seen once.

This receptor was taken from a man younger than 35 in good health. This chain connects TRBV28 to TRBJ1-1, with D unresolved. Sequences were obtained from naive CD8+ T cells sorted from blood. The CDR3 bases are TGTGCCAGCAGTTTATCGAGAGGGTTGAACACTGAAGCTTTCTTT. It encodes CASSLSRGLNTEAFF.